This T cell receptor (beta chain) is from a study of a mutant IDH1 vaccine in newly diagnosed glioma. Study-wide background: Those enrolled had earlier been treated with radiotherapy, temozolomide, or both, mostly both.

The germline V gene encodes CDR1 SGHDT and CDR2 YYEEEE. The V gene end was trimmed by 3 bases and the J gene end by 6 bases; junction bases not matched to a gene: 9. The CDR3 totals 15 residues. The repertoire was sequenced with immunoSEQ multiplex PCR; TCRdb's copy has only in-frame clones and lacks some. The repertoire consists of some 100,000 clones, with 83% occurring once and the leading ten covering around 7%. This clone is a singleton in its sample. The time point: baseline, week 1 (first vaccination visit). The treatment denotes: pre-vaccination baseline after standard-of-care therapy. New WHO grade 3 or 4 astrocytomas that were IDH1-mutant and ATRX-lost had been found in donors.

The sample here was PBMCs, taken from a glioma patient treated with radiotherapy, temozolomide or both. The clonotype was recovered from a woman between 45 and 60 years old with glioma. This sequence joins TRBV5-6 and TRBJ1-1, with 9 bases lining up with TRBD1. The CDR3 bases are TGTGCCAGCAGCTGGGGACAGGGTTTCACATCTGAAGCTTTCTTT. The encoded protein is CASSWGQGFTSEAFF.